This TCR beta chain came from a study of T cell responses to AZD1222 COVID-19 vaccine. Whole-study findings and limits: Spike-specific TCR breadth and depth were elevated following two AZD1222 doses. Repertoires were obtained solely post-peak T cell response.

This CDR3 comprises 15 residues. Germline CDR1 and CDR2: SGHAT and FQNNGV. The V end was cut by 1 base, the J end by 0 bases, with 4 bases between. Profiled with immunoSEQ multiplex PCR; TCRdb holds only in-frame clones, not every one. There are over 150,000 clones in the sample; approximately 90% occur only once, and about 3.5% lies in the top ten. This clone was counted once. Its specificity is unknown. The analysis combined second doses at about 4 or about 12 weeks. The V gene is TRBV11-2, the J gene TRBJ1-6; D gene ambiguous. This TCR was sampled from an adult who received the AZD1222 COVID-19 vaccine. Sequences were derived from peripheral blood, sampled 28 days after the second AZD1222 dose. CDR3 DNA: TGTGCCAGCAGCTTAGGCCTCTCCTATAATTCACCCCTCCACTTT. Its protein product is CASSLGLSYNSPLHF. Based on the CDR3 plus reference TRBV11-2 and TRBJ1-6, the full variable domain is EAGVAQSPRYKIIEKRQSVAFWCNPISGHATLYWYQQILGQGPKLLIQFQNNGVVDDSQLPKDRFSAERLKGVDSTLKIQPAKLEDSAVYLCASSLGLSYNSPLHFGNGTRLTVT.